Listed below are T cell receptor beta chains from one sample, sequenced in a study of T-cell reconstitution after alpha-beta-depleted transplantation in children. TCRdb itself ran the PCR reads through MiXCR, one entry per CDR3 protein. The sample carries 450,000 to 550,000 distinct CDR3 sequences, about an eighth recorded once. Sequenced material: PBMCs, mostly from graft donor cells, taken 180 days after TCRalphabeta/CD19-depleted stem cell transplant. These TCRs come from a female patient aged 2 to 10 who had a stem cell transplant for aplastic anemia, so the T cells may come from the graft donor. CDR3s include the opening cysteine and the closing phenylalanine or tryptophan. The order of the fields is J gene, V gene, clone size, D gene, CDR3 DNA, CDR3 protein. The D gene is left open where the match is weak. Clone size is given for some rows only: seen once, a few or many times, or a class if the clone is expanded.

J: TRBJ2-1; V: TRBV20-1; size: many; D: TRBD2; DNA: TGCAGTGCTTCAGAACAAGCGGGACCTGCTGATGAGCAGTTCTTC; CDR3: CSASEQAGPADEQFF
J: TRBJ1-1; V: TRBV20-1; size: few; D: .; DNA: TGCAGTGCTAGGTCCCCGGTCGGGGCCCTGGGCGCTGAAGCTTTCTTT; CDR3: CSARSPVGALGAEAFF
J: TRBJ1-2; V: TRBV11-2; size: few; D: .; DNA: TGTGCCAGCAGCTACAGGGTCGACCATGGCTACACCTTC; CDR3: CASSYRVDHGYTF
J: TRBJ2-2; V: TRBV7-3; size: few; D: TRBD2; DNA: TGTGCCAGCAGCCAACGGACTAGCGAGGGCACCGGGGAGCTGTTTTTT; CDR3: CASSQRTSEGTGELFF
J: TRBJ2-1; V: TRBV7-2; size: many; D: TRBD2; DNA: TGTGCCAGCAGCCACGAAGTAGCGGGAGGAGGGAATGAGCAGTTCTTC; CDR3: CASSHEVAGGGNEQFF
J: TRBJ2-5; V: TRBV7-3; size: few; D: TRBD2; DNA: TGTGCCAGCAGCTCCCTGGGACTAGCTCAAGAGACCCAGTACTTC; CDR3: CASSSLGLAQETQYF
J: TRBJ1-2; V: TRBV29-1; size: .; D: .; DNA: TGCAGCGTGGCCGGACGGGACTATGGCTACACCTTC; CDR3: CSVAGRDYGYTF
J: TRBJ2-5; V: TRBV18; size: .; D: .; DNA: TGTGCCAGCTCACCACCGAACCAAGAGACCCAGTACTTC; CDR3: CASSPPNQETQYF
J: TRBJ2-1; V: TRBV10-2; size: .; D: .; DNA: TGCGCCAGCTACGGCGGAGCCGATGAGCAGTTCTTC; CDR3: CASYGGADEQFF
J: TRBJ2-7; V: TRBV4-1; size: few; D: .; DNA: TGCGCCAGCAGCCAAGTTGGGACCGCTGGGGACGAGCAGTACTTC; CDR3: CASSQVGTAGDEQYF
J: TRBJ1-4; V: TRBV7-9; size: many; D: .; DNA: TGTGCCAGCAGCCCGGACCTAGATGGGGGAAAACTGTTTTTT; CDR3: CASSPDLDGGKLFF
J: TRBJ2-3; V: TRBV20-1; size: .; D: TRBD2; DNA: TGCAGTGCCACAGGACTAGCGGGAGGGAGGGCAGATACGCAGTATTTT; CDR3: CSATGLAGGRADTQYF
J: TRBJ2-7; V: TRBV20-1; size: .; D: TRBD2; DNA: TGCAGTGCTAGAGTAGCGGGAGGGTCCCACGAGCAGTACTTC; CDR3: CSARVAGGSHEQYF
J: TRBJ2-5; V: TRBV20-1; size: few; D: .; DNA: TGCAGTGCTAGCGGAGGGGGGGAGACCCAGTACTTC; CDR3: CSASGGGETQYF
J: TRBJ2-3; V: TRBV14; size: .; D: .; DNA: TGTGCCAGCAGCCAACTCAGGACAGATACGCAGTATTTT; CDR3: CASSQLRTDTQYF
J: TRBJ2-7; V: TRBV12-3/TRBV12-4; size: few; D: TRBD2; DNA: TGTGCCAGCAGTTTAGCGCTACTAGCGGGCCCCTACGAGCAGTACTTC; CDR3: CASSLALLAGPYEQYF
J: TRBJ2-5; V: TRBV28; size: .; D: .; DNA: TGTGCCAGCAGCCTTAGGGGCCGCCCGGGTGGGACCCAGTACTTC; CDR3: CASSLRGRPGGTQYF
J: TRBJ2-1; V: TRBV7-9; size: few; D: .; DNA: TGTGCCAGCAGCCCGAAAAAACTAGCTTTAATCAATGAGCAGTTCTTC; CDR3: CASSPKKLALINEQFF
J: TRBJ2-1; V: TRBV10-3; size: .; D: .; DNA: TGTGCCATAGGAAGTTCCTACAATGAGCAGTTCTTC; CDR3: CAIGSSYNEQFF
J: TRBJ1-4; V: TRBV20-1; size: .; D: .; DNA: TGCAGTGCGGTGCCGGGACTGCCCGTTAGAGGTGAAAAACTGTTTTTT; CDR3: CSAVPGLPVRGEKLFF
J: TRBJ1-1; V: TRBV19; size: few; D: .; DNA: TGTGCCAGTAGTATGGGACTTGAAGCTTTCTTT; CDR3: CASSMGLEAFF
J: TRBJ2-7; V: TRBV27; size: .; D: TRBD2; DNA: TGTGCCACCAGTCCGGGACTAGCGGGAGGTAGAGGCTACGAGCAGTACTTC; CDR3: CATSPGLAGGRGYEQYF
J: TRBJ2-1; V: TRBV29-1; size: .; D: TRBD1; DNA: TGCAGCGTCAAAGGGCAGGGGGCAAAGGAGACCTACAATGAGCAGTTCTTC; CDR3: CSVKGQGAKETYNEQFF
J: TRBJ1-4; V: TRBV18; size: few; D: .; DNA: TGTGCCAGCTCACCATCCGGGCGACCTAATGAAAAACTGTTTTTT; CDR3: CASSPSGRPNEKLFF
J: TRBJ2-4; V: TRBV19; size: .; D: TRBD2; DNA: TGTGCCAGTAGTATATCGGCTAGCGGGAGGGCCCTGGCCAAAAACATTCAGTACTTC; CDR3: CASSISASGRALAKNIQYF
J: TRBJ1-1; V: TRBV6-6; size: .; D: .; DNA: TGTGCCAGCAGTTACCCCGACTCGGGCGGAGCTTTCTTT; CDR3: CASSYPDSGGAFF
J: TRBJ2-7; V: TRBV28; size: few; D: TRBD1; DNA: TGTGCCAGCAGTCATAGGGTTCTAAGGGGGCTCGAGCAGTACTTC; CDR3: CASSHRVLRGLEQYF
J: TRBJ2-2; V: TRBV12-3/TRBV12-4; size: many; D: .; DNA: TGTGCCAGCAGTTTAGTCCCTTCGAACACCGGGGAGCTGTTTTTT; CDR3: CASSLVPSNTGELFF
J: TRBJ2-7; V: TRBV18; size: few; D: .; DNA: TGTGCCAGCTCACCCAACACGGGATTTTACGAGCAGTACTTC; CDR3: CASSPNTGFYEQYF
J: TRBJ2-1; V: TRBV7-2; size: few; D: TRBD2; DNA: TGTGCCAGCAGCCCTCGGACTAGACTCCTTACGTATGAGCAGTTCTTC; CDR3: CASSPRTRLLTYEQFF
J: TRBJ2-5; V: TRBV29-1; size: .; D: .; DNA: TGCAGCGTTGAGGCCACCAGGGGAGGGGAGACCCAGTACTTC; CDR3: CSVEATRGGETQYF
J: TRBJ2-1; V: TRBV9; size: .; D: TRBD2; DNA: TGTGCCAGCAGTCACACCATTATAGCGGGAGAGCATGAGCAGTTCTTC; CDR3: CASSHTIIAGEHEQFF
J: TRBJ1-5; V: TRBV3-1; size: .; D: .; DNA: TGTGCCAGCAGCCCCTCGACACATCAGCCCCAGCATTTT; CDR3: CASSPSTHQPQHF
J: TRBJ2-1; V: TRBV12-3/TRBV12-4; size: .; D: .; DNA: TGTGCCAGCAGTTTAGTGGGACTGGTGTACAATGAGCAGTTCTTC; CDR3: CASSLVGLVYNEQFF
J: TRBJ2-4; V: TRBV3-1; size: few; D: .; DNA: TGTGCCAGCAGCCAAGATGGTCTAGCCAAAAACATTCAGTACTTC; CDR3: CASSQDGLAKNIQYF
J: TRBJ1-5; V: TRBV20-1; size: .; D: .; DNA: TGCAGTGCGGTCCGAGGCCAGGAATCCAGGCCCCAGCCCCAGCATTTT; CDR3: CSAVRGQESRPQPQHF
J: TRBJ1-1; V: TRBV29-1; size: few; D: .; DNA: TGCAGCGTTACTTCAAGTAAGAACACTGAAGCTTTCTTT; CDR3: CSVTSSKNTEAFF
J: TRBJ2-3; V: TRBV5-1; size: .; D: .; DNA: TGCGCCAGCAGCTCCGAACCTTGGGACAGCACAGATACGCAGTATTTT; CDR3: CASSSEPWDSTDTQYF
J: TRBJ2-4; V: TRBV5-1; size: .; D: TRBD1; DNA: TGCGCCAGCAGCATACAGTCGGACAGGGCGAACATTCAGTACTTC; CDR3: CASSIQSDRANIQYF
J: TRBJ2-2; V: TRBV5-1; size: few; D: TRBD1; DNA: TGCGCCAGCAGCTTTGGGGACAGGGGTACCGGGGAGCTGTTTTTT; CDR3: CASSFGDRGTGELFF
J: TRBJ2-5; V: TRBV6-2/TRBV6-3; size: .; D: TRBD2; DNA: TGTGCCAGCAGTTACGTCGGACTAGCGGGAGTGGAAGAGACCCAGTACTTC; CDR3: CASSYVGLAGVEETQYF
J: TRBJ2-2; V: TRBV28; size: few; D: .; DNA: TGTGCCAGCAGTTCTCAGGTTCCGGGGGAGCTGTTTTTT; CDR3: CASSSQVPGELFF
J: TRBJ2-1; V: TRBV29-1; size: few; D: TRBD2; DNA: TGCAGCGTTGAGGGGACTAGCGGGAGACCCTACAATGAGCAGTTCTTC; CDR3: CSVEGTSGRPYNEQFF
J: TRBJ2-3; V: TRBV4-1; size: .; D: .; DNA: TGCGCCAGCAGCCACCTAGGTATAAGCACAGATACGCAGTATTTT; CDR3: CASSHLGISTDTQYF
J: TRBJ1-2; V: TRBV7-8; size: few; D: TRBD1; DNA: TGTGCCAGCAGCTGGACAGGGGGCGGCTATGGCTACACCTTC; CDR3: CASSWTGGGYGYTF
J: TRBJ2-1; V: TRBV4-3; size: .; D: TRBD2; DNA: TGCGCCAGCAGCCAAGGGGCGACTAGCGGGAGGCCCTACAATGAGCAGTTCTTC; CDR3: CASSQGATSGRPYNEQFF
J: TRBJ2-1; V: TRBV15; size: few; D: TRBD1; DNA: TGTGCCACGGGGACAGGGGCCCCCTACAATGAGCAGTTCTTC; CDR3: CATGTGAPYNEQFF
J: TRBJ2-5; V: TRBV14; size: .; D: .; DNA: TGTGCCAGCAGCCAAGAACGAGTGACGAAGGAGACCCAGTACTTC; CDR3: CASSQERVTKETQYF
J: TRBJ1-2; V: TRBV2; size: .; D: .; DNA: TGTGCCAGCAGTGAATATGCAGTAGTAACAGGGACCGTGGCTAACTATGGCTACACCTTC; CDR3: CASSEYAVVTGTVANYGYTF
J: TRBJ2-7; V: TRBV19; size: .; D: .; DNA: TGTGCCAGTAGTACCCGAACCTTACCTAGCCCTTTTTACGAGCAGTACTTC; CDR3: CASSTRTLPSPFYEQYF
J: TRBJ2-7; V: TRBV20-1; size: many; D: TRBD1; DNA: TGCAGTGCACAGGCGGGGCAGGGGGCCAACGAGCAGTACTTC; CDR3: CSAQAGQGANEQYF
J: TRBJ1-2; V: TRBV12-3/TRBV12-4; size: .; D: .; DNA: TGTGCCAGCAGTTTTGGCTTTTGGAAACCTGACTATGGCTACACCTTC; CDR3: CASSFGFWKPDYGYTF
J: TRBJ1-3; V: TRBV20-1; size: few; D: .; DNA: TGCAGTGTCCTGCAGGGGTCCTCTGGAAACACCATATATTTT; CDR3: CSVLQGSSGNTIYF
J: TRBJ2-7; V: TRBV20-1; size: .; D: .; DNA: TGCAGTGGCGGATCTACTAGCAGACTCTACGAGCAGTACTTC; CDR3: CSGGSTSRLYEQYF
J: TRBJ1-5; V: TRBV9; size: few; D: TRBD1; DNA: TGTGCCAGCAGCGCCTCGGACAGGCCGAGCAATCAGCCCCAGCATTTT; CDR3: CASSASDRPSNQPQHF
J: TRBJ1-2; V: TRBV12-3/TRBV12-4; size: few; D: .; DNA: TGTGCCAGCAGTGTGCTACTTTGGGATGGCTACACCTTC; CDR3: CASSVLLWDGYTF